The rows below give T cell receptor beta chains drawn from one sample of a study of cytomegalovirus exposure and HLA in healthy donors. The data were produced by immunoSEQ multiplex PCR, yet TCRdb's version contains in-frame clones alone and is incomplete. The data hold around 100,000 clones, with approximately 83% observed a single time. Sequences were obtained from PBMCs. The receptors stem from a woman aged 18-29 years in good health and CMV-seronegative. Each CDR3 is given with its conserved first and last residue. The order of the fields is D gene, clone size, V gene, J gene, CDR3 DNA, CDR3 protein. A D gene is named only where the DNA matches it firmly. Clone size is given for some rows only: seen once, a few or many times, or a class if the clone is expanded.

d_gene: TRBD2; abundance: -; v_gene: TRBV5-1; j_gene: TRBJ2-1; CDR3nt: TGCGCCAGCAGCTTGGGACTAGCGGGGGGCATAGATGAGCAGTTCTTC; CDR3aa: CASSLGLAGGIDEQFF
d_gene: TRBD1; abundance: -; v_gene: TRBV7-9; j_gene: TRBJ1-1; CDR3nt: TGTTCCAGCAGCGAACTCCAGGGGGGCGCTTTCTTT; CDR3aa: CSSSELQGGAFF
d_gene: TRBD2; abundance: -; v_gene: TRBV5-1; j_gene: TRBJ2-2; CDR3nt: TGCGCCAGCAGCTTCGGGGGGGCAGCCCGGGAGCTGTTTTTT; CDR3aa: CASSFGGAARELFF
d_gene: TRBD2; abundance: -; v_gene: TRBV5-8; j_gene: TRBJ2-7; CDR3nt: TGTGCCAGCAGCTTCGAAGCGGGAGGGTATAGGTACGAGCAGTACTTC; CDR3aa: CASSFEAGGYRYEQYF
d_gene: -; abundance: -; v_gene: TRBV5-4; j_gene: TRBJ1-2; CDR3nt: TGTGCCAGCAGTCTACAGGGATTAGTCTATGGCTACACCTTC; CDR3aa: CASSLQGLVYGYTF
d_gene: -; abundance: -; v_gene: TRBV4-1; j_gene: TRBJ1-5; CDR3nt: TGCGCCAGCAGCCAAAACCTACGGAGAGGGGGTTATCAGCCCCAGCATTTT; CDR3aa: CASSQNLRRGGYQPQHF
d_gene: -; abundance: -; v_gene: TRBV18; j_gene: TRBJ1-2; CDR3nt: TGTGCCAGCTCACCAGGACCGGGGAGGGTCTATGGCTACACCTTC; CDR3aa: CASSPGPGRVYGYTF
d_gene: -; abundance: -; v_gene: TRBV7-9; j_gene: TRBJ2-1; CDR3nt: TGTGCCAGCAGCTTTTGGGCAGGGGAGAACAATGAGCAGTTCTTC; CDR3aa: CASSFWAGENNEQFF
d_gene: TRBD1; abundance: -; v_gene: TRBV19; j_gene: TRBJ1-1; CDR3nt: TGTGCCAGTAGCTCGAGGGGGCGCCTGACTGAAGCTTTCTTT; CDR3aa: CASSSRGRLTEAFF
d_gene: -; abundance: -; v_gene: TRBV6-5; j_gene: TRBJ1-1; CDR3nt: TGTGCCAGCAGTTACCAGGGATCAGCTTTCTTT; CDR3aa: CASSYQGSAFF
d_gene: -; abundance: -; v_gene: TRBV11-2; j_gene: TRBJ2-7; CDR3nt: TGTGCCAGCAGCACGACACTCCCAATCCACGAGCAGTACTTC; CDR3aa: CASSTTLPIHEQYF
d_gene: TRBD2; abundance: -; v_gene: TRBV5-4; j_gene: TRBJ2-5; CDR3nt: TGTGCCAGCAGTCCTAGCGGCTTACTCCAAGAGACCCAGTACTTC; CDR3aa: CASSPSGLLQETQYF
d_gene: TRBD2; abundance: -; v_gene: TRBV4-1; j_gene: TRBJ2-1; CDR3nt: TGCGCCAGCAGCCCGGCTGGGAGGGTCAATGAGCAGTTCTTC; CDR3aa: CASSPAGRVNEQFF
d_gene: TRBD2; abundance: -; v_gene: TRBV13; j_gene: TRBJ2-3; CDR3nt: TGTGCCAGCAGCCCACCGGTAGCGGGGGATTTTGGCACAGATACGCAGTATTTT; CDR3aa: CASSPPVAGDFGTDTQYF
d_gene: TRBD1; abundance: -; v_gene: TRBV29-1; j_gene: TRBJ2-7; CDR3nt: TGCAGCGTTCGACAGGGGGGCGAGCAGTACTTC; CDR3aa: CSVRQGGEQYF
d_gene: -; abundance: -; v_gene: TRBV11-2; j_gene: TRBJ2-1; CDR3nt: TGTGCCAGCAGCTGGTTACGGCTAGGTCGGCCTTACAATGAGCAGTTCTTC; CDR3aa: CASSWLRLGRPYNEQFF
d_gene: TRBD1; abundance: -; v_gene: TRBV5-4; j_gene: TRBJ1-4; CDR3nt: TGTGCCAGCAGCGGACAGGGATTAGGAGGTGAAAAACTGTTTTTT; CDR3aa: CASSGQGLGGEKLFF
d_gene: -; abundance: -; v_gene: TRBV6-1; j_gene: TRBJ1-2; CDR3nt: TGTGCCAGTCGACTAACTAGGTATGGCTACACCTTC; CDR3aa: CASRLTRYGYTF
d_gene: -; abundance: few; v_gene: TRBV5-1; j_gene: TRBJ1-1; CDR3nt: TGCGCCAGCAGGACAGCCACTGAAGCTTTCTTT; CDR3aa: CASRTATEAFF
d_gene: TRBD1; abundance: -; v_gene: TRBV6-4; j_gene: TRBJ2-3; CDR3nt: TGTGCCAGCAGCCACGCCGGGACAGGGGACGATACGCAGTATTTT; CDR3aa: CASSHAGTGDDTQYF
d_gene: TRBD1; abundance: -; v_gene: TRBV28; j_gene: TRBJ1-2; CDR3nt: TGTGCCAGCAGTTCGGTTGGGACAGGGAACTATGGCTACACCTTC; CDR3aa: CASSSVGTGNYGYTF
d_gene: TRBD1; abundance: -; v_gene: TRBV5-5; j_gene: TRBJ1-1; CDR3nt: TGTGCCAGCAGCAAGACAGGGATTGTCGGTCTGAACACTGAAGCTTTCTTT; CDR3aa: CASSKTGIVGLNTEAFF
d_gene: -; abundance: -; v_gene: TRBV28; j_gene: TRBJ2-1; CDR3nt: TGTGCCAGCATGGGAGACCGAGGCTCCTACAATGAGCAGTTCTTC; CDR3aa: CASMGDRGSYNEQFF
d_gene: -; abundance: -; v_gene: TRBV2; j_gene: TRBJ1-6; CDR3nt: TGTGCCAGCGGGCGGGATAATTCACCCCTCCACTTT; CDR3aa: CASGRDNSPLHF
d_gene: TRBD2; abundance: -; v_gene: TRBV5-1; j_gene: TRBJ2-3; CDR3nt: TGCGCCAGCAGAGCAACTAGCGGGAGTTTCTCAGATACGCAGTATTTT; CDR3aa: CASRATSGSFSDTQYF
d_gene: TRBD1; abundance: -; v_gene: TRBV29-1; j_gene: TRBJ2-3; CDR3nt: TGCAGCGCCGGACAGGGGGCAGATACGCAGTATTTT; CDR3aa: CSAGQGADTQYF
d_gene: TRBD1; abundance: few; v_gene: TRBV10-3; j_gene: TRBJ1-4; CDR3nt: TGTGCCATAGGACAGGGGAATGAAAAACTGTTTTTT; CDR3aa: CAIGQGNEKLFF
d_gene: -; abundance: -; v_gene: TRBV29-1; j_gene: TRBJ2-7; CDR3nt: TGCAGCGTGGCCGCAGGCCCCGAGCAGTACTTC; CDR3aa: CSVAAGPEQYF
d_gene: -; abundance: -; v_gene: TRBV13; j_gene: TRBJ2-1; CDR3nt: TGTGCCAGCAGCTTAAGCCGAGCCCGCTACAATGAGCAGTTCTTC; CDR3aa: CASSLSRARYNEQFF
d_gene: -; abundance: -; v_gene: TRBV7-2; j_gene: TRBJ2-4; CDR3nt: TGTGCCAGCAGCTTAGGTAGTAATGGCATTCAGTACTTC; CDR3aa: CASSLGSNGIQYF
d_gene: -; abundance: -; v_gene: TRBV7-9; j_gene: TRBJ1-1; CDR3nt: TGTGCCAGCAGCGAACAGGGTATGATAGAAGCTTTCTTT; CDR3aa: CASSEQGMIEAFF
d_gene: TRBD1; abundance: -; v_gene: TRBV6-6; j_gene: TRBJ1-2; CDR3nt: TGTGCCAGCACTAAAACAGGGACAGCAATCTATGGCTACACCTTC; CDR3aa: CASTKTGTAIYGYTF
d_gene: -; abundance: -; v_gene: TRBV29-1; j_gene: TRBJ2-2; CDR3nt: TGCAGCGTTGAAAAACCCGGCGGGGAGCTGTTTTTT; CDR3aa: CSVEKPGGELFF
d_gene: TRBD1; abundance: -; v_gene: TRBV5-1; j_gene: TRBJ2-5; CDR3nt: TGCGCCAGCAGCTCCGGACAGGTAGAGACCCAGTACTTC; CDR3aa: CASSSGQVETQYF
d_gene: TRBD1; abundance: -; v_gene: TRBV30; j_gene: TRBJ1-2; CDR3nt: TGTGCCTGGACTGCAGGGGGCTATGGCTACACCTTC; CDR3aa: CAWTAGGYGYTF
d_gene: -; abundance: -; v_gene: TRBV6-6; j_gene: TRBJ1-3; CDR3nt: TGTCGGGGGGGTGGAAACACCATATATTTT; CDR3aa: CRGGGNTIYF
d_gene: TRBD1; abundance: -; v_gene: TRBV9; j_gene: TRBJ1-1; CDR3nt: TGTGCCAGCAGCTCGCATACAGGGGGCACTGAAGCTTTCTTT; CDR3aa: CASSSHTGGTEAFF
d_gene: -; abundance: -; v_gene: TRBV6-1; j_gene: TRBJ2-1; CDR3nt: TGTGCCAGCAGTGAATTCGCAGGGTCCCATGAGCAGTTCTTC; CDR3aa: CASSEFAGSHEQFF
d_gene: -; abundance: -; v_gene: TRBV27; j_gene: TRBJ2-7; CDR3nt: TGTGCCAGCAGTTTAAGGAGGGGCTCGGGTTACGAGCAGTACTTC; CDR3aa: CASSLRRGSGYEQYF
d_gene: -; abundance: -; v_gene: TRBV6-1; j_gene: TRBJ2-7; CDR3nt: TGTGCCAGCAGTGACCGGGACACCACCCGCTACGAGCAGTACTTC; CDR3aa: CASSDRDTTRYEQYF
d_gene: TRBD2; abundance: -; v_gene: TRBV6-6; j_gene: TRBJ2-3; CDR3nt: TGTGCCAGCAGTTCCCACCGGCGGGAGGGAGATACGCAGTATTTT; CDR3aa: CASSSHRREGDTQYF
d_gene: TRBD2; abundance: -; v_gene: TRBV5-6; j_gene: TRBJ2-7; CDR3nt: TGTGCCAGCAGCTTGTGGCTAGCGGGAGTCGTTTACGAGCAGTACTTC; CDR3aa: CASSLWLAGVVYEQYF
d_gene: -; abundance: -; v_gene: TRBV7-8; j_gene: TRBJ1-5; CDR3nt: TGTGCCAGCAGCTTAGTGCGCACCATCAATCAGCCCCAGCATTTT; CDR3aa: CASSLVRTINQPQHF
d_gene: -; abundance: few; v_gene: TRBV5-6; j_gene: TRBJ2-1; CDR3nt: TGTGCCAGCAGCCAGATAGCAGGGGTCTACAATGAGCAGTTCTTC; CDR3aa: CASSQIAGVYNEQFF
d_gene: TRBD1; abundance: few; v_gene: TRBV7-9; j_gene: TRBJ1-2; CDR3nt: TGTGCCAGCAGCTTTAGACAGGGCCTAGAAGGCTACACCTTC; CDR3aa: CASSFRQGLEGYTF
d_gene: TRBD2; abundance: -; v_gene: TRBV10-1; j_gene: TRBJ2-1; CDR3nt: TGCGCCAGCAGTGACTTACTAGCGGCTAACAATGAGCAGTTCTTC; CDR3aa: CASSDLLAANNEQFF
d_gene: -; abundance: -; v_gene: TRBV6-1; j_gene: TRBJ1-3; CDR3nt: TGTGCCAGCAGTCCCGGACAGTCTGGAAACACCATATATTTT; CDR3aa: CASSPGQSGNTIYF
d_gene: TRBD2; abundance: -; v_gene: TRBV6-1; j_gene: TRBJ2-5; CDR3nt: TGTGCCAGCAGTGTTCGGTTCAGCGGGGAAGAGACCCAGTACTTC; CDR3aa: CASSVRFSGEETQYF
d_gene: TRBD2; abundance: -; v_gene: TRBV27; j_gene: TRBJ2-7; CDR3nt: TGTGCCAGCAGTTTAGCTAGCGGGGGATCCTACGAGCAGTACTTC; CDR3aa: CASSLASGGSYEQYF
d_gene: TRBD1; abundance: few; v_gene: TRBV28; j_gene: TRBJ1-4; CDR3nt: TGTGCCAGCAGTTTGACGACAGGGTCGGGCGAAAAACTGTTTTTT; CDR3aa: CASSLTTGSGEKLFF
d_gene: -; abundance: -; v_gene: TRBV14; j_gene: TRBJ1-2; CDR3nt: TGTGCCAGCAGCCAGTCGCATAGTGTTTATGGCTACACCTTC; CDR3aa: CASSQSHSVYGYTF
d_gene: -; abundance: once; v_gene: TRBV6-6; j_gene: TRBJ1-5; CDR3nt: TGTGCCACATACCTAATCGGTCAGCCCCAGCATTTT; CDR3aa: CATYLIGQPQHF